The clone carrying this T cell receptor (beta chain) has at least ten counts. The data are from a study of breast tumors, draining lymph nodes, adjacent tissues. TCRdb independently ran MiXCR on the multiplex PCR reads; one entry per CDR3 protein. The sample has approximately 230,000 distinct CDR3 sequences, nearly 35% seen once. V lost 3 bases and J lost 4; bases outside the gene matches: 5. Germline V gene sequence: CDR1 KGHDR, CDR2 SFDVKD. This CDR3 spans 15 amino acids. Axillary draining lymph nodes of breast cancer patients supplied the node samples. This clonotype was sampled from a female donor with breast cancer. Some clones in this sample may be carry-over from other donors' samples. The sequenced sample was axillary lymph node tissue. The chain recombines TRBV24-1 with TRBJ1-2; TRBD1 matches 9 bases. The CDR3 sequence is CATSDTGTGIYGYTF. The CDR3 nucleotides read TGTGCCACCAGTGATACCGGGACAGGGATCTATGGCTACACCTTC.